The rows below give T cell receptor beta chains drawn from one sample of a study of blood T cell repertoires in COVID-19. Clones were read by immunoSEQ multiplex PCR, and TCRdb kept only the in-frame ones, dropping some. The sample records roughly 340,000 clones, roughly 90% being singletons. Sequenced material: peripheral blood. These receptors originate from a woman aged 25 to 39 with COVID-19, enrolled during active disease. Each CDR3 is given with its conserved first and last residue.

v_call cdr3_length cdr3_aa
TRBV7-8 20 CASSSTFGTSRSLVGDEQFF
TRBV11-2 18 CASSLIRRTGGTYNEQFF
TRBV7-9 13 CASSQGVNTEAFF
TRBV4-1 14 CASSQTGTSDTQYF
TRBV5-4 15 CASSQWASVQETQYF
TRBV6-2/TRBV6-3 15 CASSYPGQGSFEAFF
TRBV24-1 14 CATGDSGFQETQYF
TRBV6-5 16 CASSYSAFGGDYEQYF
TRBV10-3 15 CAISESQGINEKLFF
TRBV2 16 CASSPGLAGGRETQYF
TRBV12-3/TRBV12-4 13 CASSLGAGYGYTF
TRBV28 19 CASSPRPTPAGGLNSPLHF